The clone carrying this TCR beta chain was counted at least ten times. These data are taken from a study of T-cell reconstitution after alpha-beta-depleted transplantation in children. Molecular barcoding with unique molecular identifiers was used for the TCRbeta library. TCRdb fed the PCR reads into MiXCR, producing one record per CDR3 protein. The data show 190,000 or so distinct CDR3 sequences, over 5.5% seen once. Trimming shortened V by 0 bases and J by 8 bases, and 16 bases separated the two germline ends. The germline V gene has CDR1 DFQATT and CDR2 SNEGSKA (reference sequence). The CDR3 sequence is 14 residues long.

The receptor was derived from a human donor who donated a stem cell graft to a child with Wiskott-Aldrich syndrome. V and J are TRBV20-1 and TRBJ1-2; D not certain. Sequencing was performed on PBMCs from the stem cell graft donor, taken from the stem cell graft. CDR3 sequence: CSARDPAGFNGYTF. The CDR3 bases are TGCAGTGCTAGAGATCCTGCGGGTTTTAACGGCTACACCTTC.